This T cell receptor (beta chain) was identified in a study of T cell responses to AZD1222 COVID-19 vaccine. Study outcomes and limitations: Spike as a whole was targeted by vaccine-associated CD4 TCRs, dominant at 160-218 and 743-854. Of the AZD1222 recipients, only five to seven were seropositive at baseline. Most donors were white British and more were female, and clonal diversity was possibly underestimated.

Libraries were prepared by immunoSEQ multiplex PCR; TCRdb keeps only in-frame clonotypes and omits some of them. The sample lists about 140,000 clones; approximately 90% were seen once. The germline gives CDR1 SGHAT, CDR2 FQNNGV. CDR3 length: 14 residues. Trimming stripped 1 base from V and 5 bases from J, with 10 bases between. A note on this clone: What it binds is not known.

Second doses at about 4 or about 12 weeks were pooled. The starting material was peripheral blood, obtained 28 days after the second AZD1222 dose. The chain couples TRBV11-2 to TRBJ2-3; D is uncertain. This sequence originates from an adult who received the AZD1222 COVID-19 vaccine. Here the CDR3 DNA reads TGTGCCAGCAGCTTAGGGATCTTGCGAGATACGCAGTATTTT. Translating gives CASSLGILRDTQYF. Full variable domain (remainder filled in from reference TRBV11-2 and TRBJ2-3): EAGVAQSPRYKIIEKRQSVAFWCNPISGHATLYWYQQILGQGPKLLIQFQNNGVVDDSQLPKDRFSAERLKGVDSTLKIQPAKLEDSAVYLCASSLGILRDTQYFGPGTRLTVL.